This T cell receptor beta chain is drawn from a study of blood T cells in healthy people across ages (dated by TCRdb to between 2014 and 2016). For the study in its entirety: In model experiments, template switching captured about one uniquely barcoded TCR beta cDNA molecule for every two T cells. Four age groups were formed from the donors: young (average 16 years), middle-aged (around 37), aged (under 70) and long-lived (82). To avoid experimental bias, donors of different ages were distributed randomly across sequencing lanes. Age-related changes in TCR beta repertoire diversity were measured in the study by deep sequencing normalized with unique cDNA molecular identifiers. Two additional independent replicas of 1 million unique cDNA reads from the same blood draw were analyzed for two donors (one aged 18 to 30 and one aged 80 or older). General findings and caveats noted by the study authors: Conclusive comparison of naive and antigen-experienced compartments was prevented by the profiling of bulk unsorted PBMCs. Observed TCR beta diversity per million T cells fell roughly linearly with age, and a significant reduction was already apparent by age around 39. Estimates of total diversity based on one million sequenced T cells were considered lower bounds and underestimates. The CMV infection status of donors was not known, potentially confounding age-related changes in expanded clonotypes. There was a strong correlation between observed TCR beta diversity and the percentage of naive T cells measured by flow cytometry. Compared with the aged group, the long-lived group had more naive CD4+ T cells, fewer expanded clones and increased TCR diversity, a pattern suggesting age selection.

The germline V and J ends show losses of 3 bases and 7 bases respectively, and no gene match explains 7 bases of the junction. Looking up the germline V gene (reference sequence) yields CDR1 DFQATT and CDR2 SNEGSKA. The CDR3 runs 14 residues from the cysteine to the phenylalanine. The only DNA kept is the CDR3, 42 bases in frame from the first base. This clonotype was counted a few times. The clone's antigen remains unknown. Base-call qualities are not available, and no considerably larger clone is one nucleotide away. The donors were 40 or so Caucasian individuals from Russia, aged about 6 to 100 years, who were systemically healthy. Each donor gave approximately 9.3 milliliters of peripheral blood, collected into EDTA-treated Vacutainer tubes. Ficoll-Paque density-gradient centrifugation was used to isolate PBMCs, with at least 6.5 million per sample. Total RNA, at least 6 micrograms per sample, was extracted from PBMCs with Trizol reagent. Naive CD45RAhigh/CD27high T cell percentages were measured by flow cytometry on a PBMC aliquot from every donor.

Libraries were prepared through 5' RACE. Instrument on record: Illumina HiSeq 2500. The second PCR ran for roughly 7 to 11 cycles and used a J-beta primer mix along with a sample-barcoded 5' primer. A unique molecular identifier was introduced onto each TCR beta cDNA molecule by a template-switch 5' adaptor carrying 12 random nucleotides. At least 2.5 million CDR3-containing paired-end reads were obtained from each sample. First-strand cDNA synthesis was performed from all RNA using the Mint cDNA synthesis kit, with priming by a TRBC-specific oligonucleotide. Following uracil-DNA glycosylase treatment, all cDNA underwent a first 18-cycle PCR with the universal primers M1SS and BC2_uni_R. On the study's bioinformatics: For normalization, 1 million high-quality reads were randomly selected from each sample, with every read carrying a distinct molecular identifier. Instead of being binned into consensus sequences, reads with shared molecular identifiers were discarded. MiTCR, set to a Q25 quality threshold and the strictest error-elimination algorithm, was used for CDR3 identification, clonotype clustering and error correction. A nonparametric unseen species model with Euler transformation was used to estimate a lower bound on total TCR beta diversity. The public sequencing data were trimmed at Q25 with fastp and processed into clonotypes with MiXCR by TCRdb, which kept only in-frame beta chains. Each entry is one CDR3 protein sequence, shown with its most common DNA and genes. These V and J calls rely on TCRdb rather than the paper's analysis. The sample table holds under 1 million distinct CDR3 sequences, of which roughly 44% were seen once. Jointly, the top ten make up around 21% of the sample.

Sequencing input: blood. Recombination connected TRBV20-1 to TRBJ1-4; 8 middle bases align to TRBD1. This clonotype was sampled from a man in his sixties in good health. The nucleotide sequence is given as TGCAGTGCTAGGCCCAGGGGGCGCGGTGAAAAACTGTTTTTT. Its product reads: CSARPRGRGEKLFF.